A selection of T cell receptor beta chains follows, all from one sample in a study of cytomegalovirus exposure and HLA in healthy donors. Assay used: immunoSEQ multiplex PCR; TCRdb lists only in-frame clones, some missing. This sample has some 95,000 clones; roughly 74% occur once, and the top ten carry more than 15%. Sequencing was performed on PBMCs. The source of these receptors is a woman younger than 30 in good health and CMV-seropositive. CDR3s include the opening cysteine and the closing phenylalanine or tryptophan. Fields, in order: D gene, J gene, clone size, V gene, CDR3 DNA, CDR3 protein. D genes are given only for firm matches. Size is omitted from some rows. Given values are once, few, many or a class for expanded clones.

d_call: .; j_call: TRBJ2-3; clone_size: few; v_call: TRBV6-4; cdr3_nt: TGTGCCAGCAGTGACTCGGCAGGGAAAGGCACAGATACGCAGTATTTT; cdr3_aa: CASSDSAGKGTDTQYF
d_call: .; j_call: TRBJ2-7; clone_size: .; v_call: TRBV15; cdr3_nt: TGTGCCACCAGCAGAGACCTCTACGAGCAGTACTTC; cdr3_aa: CATSRDLYEQYF
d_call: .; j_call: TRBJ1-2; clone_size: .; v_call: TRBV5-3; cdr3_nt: TGTGCCAGAAGCTACGGACGGGGCTATGGCTACACCTTC; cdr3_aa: CARSYGRGYGYTF
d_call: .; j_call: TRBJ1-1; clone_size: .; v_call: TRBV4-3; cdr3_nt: TGCGCCAGCAGCCAAGATCTTGGGGGGGCGGGGAACACTGAAGCTTTCTTT; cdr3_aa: CASSQDLGGAGNTEAFF
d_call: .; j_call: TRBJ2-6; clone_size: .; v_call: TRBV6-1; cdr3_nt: TGTGCCAGCAGTGAAGCTACAGGTTCTGGGGCCAACGTCCTGACTTTC; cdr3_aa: CASSEATGSGANVLTF
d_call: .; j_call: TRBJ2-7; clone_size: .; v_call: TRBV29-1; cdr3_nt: TGCAGCGTGCAAACCTGGGGAGGGGGTTACGAGCAGTACTTC; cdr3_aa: CSVQTWGGGYEQYF
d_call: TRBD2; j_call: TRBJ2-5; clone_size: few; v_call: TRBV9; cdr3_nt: TGTGCCAGCAGCCCCGGCGGGGGACGGATAGAGACCCAGTACTTC; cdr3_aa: CASSPGGGRIETQYF
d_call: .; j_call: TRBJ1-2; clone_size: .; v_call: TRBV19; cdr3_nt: TGTGCCAGTAGTATGGAGAAAGGATATGGCTACACCTTC; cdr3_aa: CASSMEKGYGYTF
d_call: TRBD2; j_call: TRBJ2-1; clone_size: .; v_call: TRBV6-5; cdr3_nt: TGTGCCAGCAGTTACACGGGACTAGCGGGGGGAAATGAGCAGTTCTTC; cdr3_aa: CASSYTGLAGGNEQFF
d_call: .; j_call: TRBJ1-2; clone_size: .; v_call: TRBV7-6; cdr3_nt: TGTGCCAGCAGCTTAGCTGGCGGGAACTATGGCTACACCTTC; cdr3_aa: CASSLAGGNYGYTF
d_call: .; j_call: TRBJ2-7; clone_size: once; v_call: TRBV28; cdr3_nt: TGTGCCACCGCCAGGACCTACGAGCAGTACTTC; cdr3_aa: CATARTYEQYF
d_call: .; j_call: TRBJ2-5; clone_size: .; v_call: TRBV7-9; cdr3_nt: TGTGCCAGCAGCTTCGAGGGGGAGCAGTACTTC; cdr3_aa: CASSFEGEQYF
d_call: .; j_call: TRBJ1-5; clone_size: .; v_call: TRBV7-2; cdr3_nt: TGTGCCAGCAGCTTAGTGGCAGAACCTTATCAGCCCCAGCATTTT; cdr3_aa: CASSLVAEPYQPQHF
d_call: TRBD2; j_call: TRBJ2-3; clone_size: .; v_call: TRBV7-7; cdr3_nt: TGTGCCAGCAGCTTAGGAGGACTAGCGGGGGAGACTAGCACAGATACGCAGTATTTT; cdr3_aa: CASSLGGLAGETSTDTQYF
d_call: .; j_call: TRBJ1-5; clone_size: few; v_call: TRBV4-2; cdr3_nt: TGTGCCAGCAGCCAGACGAATCGGGACACTACTTATAGCAATCAGCCCCAGCATTTT; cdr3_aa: CASSQTNRDTTYSNQPQHF
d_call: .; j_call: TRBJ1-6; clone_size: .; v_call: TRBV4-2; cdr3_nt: TGTGCCAGCAGCCAAGGGACAGCTTATAATTCACCCCTCCACTTT; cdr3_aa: CASSQGTAYNSPLHF
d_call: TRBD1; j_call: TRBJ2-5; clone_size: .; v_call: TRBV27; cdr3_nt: TGTGCCAGCAGTTGGACAGGACAGGGGACCCAGTACTTC; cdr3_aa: CASSWTGQGTQYF
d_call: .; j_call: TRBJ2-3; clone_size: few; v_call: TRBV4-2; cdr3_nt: TGTGCCAGCAGCCACCCCGGGACTGCAGATACGCAGTATTTT; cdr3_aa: CASSHPGTADTQYF
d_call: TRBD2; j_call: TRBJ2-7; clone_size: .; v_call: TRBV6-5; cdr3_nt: TGTGCCAGCAGGGCGGGGGGGCGGGGCTACGAGCAGTACTTC; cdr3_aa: CASRAGGRGYEQYF
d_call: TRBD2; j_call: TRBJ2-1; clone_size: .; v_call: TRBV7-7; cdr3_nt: TGTGCCAGCAGCTTAGGACCCGTGTGGCGGGGGGAAAACAATGAGCAGTTCTTC; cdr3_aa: CASSLGPVWRGENNEQFF
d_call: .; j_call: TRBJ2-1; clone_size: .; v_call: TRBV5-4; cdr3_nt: TGTGCCAGCAGCTCTTACAATGAGCAGTTCTTC; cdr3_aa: CASSSYNEQFF
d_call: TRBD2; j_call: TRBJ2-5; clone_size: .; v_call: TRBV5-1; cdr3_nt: TGCGCCAGCAGCCTCCGGCCAACTAGCGGGGGGCCCGAGGAGACCCAGTACTTC; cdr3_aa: CASSLRPTSGGPEETQYF
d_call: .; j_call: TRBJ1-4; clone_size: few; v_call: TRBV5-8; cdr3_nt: TGTGCCAGCAGCTCTCAGGGGATGGGGCGTGAAAAACTGTTTTTT; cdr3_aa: CASSSQGMGREKLFF
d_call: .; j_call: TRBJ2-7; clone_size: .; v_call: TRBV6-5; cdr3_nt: TGTGCCAGCACCCGACTAGGGAATGGCTACGAGCAGTACTTC; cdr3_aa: CASTRLGNGYEQYF
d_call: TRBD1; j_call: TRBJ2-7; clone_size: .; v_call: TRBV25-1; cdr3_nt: TGTGCCAGCACTGACAGGGTTGGCTACGAGCAGTACTTC; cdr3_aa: CASTDRVGYEQYF
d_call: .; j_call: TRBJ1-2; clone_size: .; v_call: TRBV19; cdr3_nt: TGTGCCAGTAGTCGGACAGAGAGAAACTATGGCTACACCTTC; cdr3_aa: CASSRTERNYGYTF
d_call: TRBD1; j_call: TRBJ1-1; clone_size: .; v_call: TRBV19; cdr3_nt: TGTGCCAGTAACCCCAACGACAGGGAAGGTGAAGCTTTCTTT; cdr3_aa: CASNPNDREGEAFF
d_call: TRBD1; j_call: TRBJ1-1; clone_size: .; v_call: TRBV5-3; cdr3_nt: TGTGCCAGAAGCAACCCCCGGACAGGGGATAGAAGGACTGAAGCTTTCTTT; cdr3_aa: CARSNPRTGDRRTEAFF
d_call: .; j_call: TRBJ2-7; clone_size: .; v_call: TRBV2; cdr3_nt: TGTGCCAGCAGTGTGCAGGGGTCGAGGTACGAGCAGTACTTC; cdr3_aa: CASSVQGSRYEQYF
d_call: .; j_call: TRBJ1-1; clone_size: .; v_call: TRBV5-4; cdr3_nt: TGCGCCAGCAGCCAAGATTTCGGGAACACTGAAGCTTTCTTT; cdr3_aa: CASSQDFGNTEAFF
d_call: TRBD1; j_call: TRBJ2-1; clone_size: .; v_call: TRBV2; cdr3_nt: TGTGCCAGCGGTTGGGGACAGTACAATGAGCAGTTCTTC; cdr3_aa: CASGWGQYNEQFF
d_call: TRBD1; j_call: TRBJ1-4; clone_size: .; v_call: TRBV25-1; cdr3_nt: TGTGCCAGCAGTGAAGGGACAGGGTTTGCAACTAATGAAAAACTGTTTTTT; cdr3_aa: CASSEGTGFATNEKLFF
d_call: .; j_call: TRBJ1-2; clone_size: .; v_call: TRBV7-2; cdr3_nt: TGTGCCAGCAGCTTAACCGCTATTAACTATGGCTACACCTTC; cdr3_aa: CASSLTAINYGYTF
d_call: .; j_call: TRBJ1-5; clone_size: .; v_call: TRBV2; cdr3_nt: TGTGCCAGCAAGGGCCCCCCCCGAGGGAGCAATCAGCCCCAGCATTTT; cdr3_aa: CASKGPPRGSNQPQHF
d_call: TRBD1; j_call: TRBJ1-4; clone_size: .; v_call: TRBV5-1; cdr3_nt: TGCGCCAGCAGCACTCGGGACAGGGAATTTAATGAAAAACTGTTTTTT; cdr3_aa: CASSTRDREFNEKLFF
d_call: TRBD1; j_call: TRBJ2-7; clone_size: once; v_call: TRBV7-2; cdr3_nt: TGTGCCAGCAGCTTAGCACCCGCGGACAGGGGGCCCTACGAGCAGTACTTC; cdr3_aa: CASSLAPADRGPYEQYF
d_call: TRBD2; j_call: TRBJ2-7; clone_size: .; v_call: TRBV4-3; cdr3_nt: TGCGCCAGCAGCCAAGAATTAATAGCGGGCCGATACGAGCAGTACTTC; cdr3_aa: CASSQELIAGRYEQYF
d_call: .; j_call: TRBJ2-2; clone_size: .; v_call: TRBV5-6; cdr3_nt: TGTGCCAGCAGCTTGATCCCTACCCTGAACACCGGGGAGCTGTTTTTT; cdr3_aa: CASSLIPTLNTGELFF
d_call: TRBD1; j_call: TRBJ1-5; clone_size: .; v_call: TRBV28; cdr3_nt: TGTGCCAGCAGTACAGGGGCCAGCAATCAGCCCCAGCATTTT; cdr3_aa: CASSTGASNQPQHF
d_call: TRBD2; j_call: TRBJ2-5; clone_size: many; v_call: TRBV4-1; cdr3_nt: TGCGCCAGCAGCCCGGGGGGGGCGTCGTGGGAGACCCAGTACTTC; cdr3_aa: CASSPGGASWETQYF
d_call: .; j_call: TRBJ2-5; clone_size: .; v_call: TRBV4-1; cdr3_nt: TGCGCCAGCAGCCAAGATAGAGAGACCCAGTACTTC; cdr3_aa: CASSQDRETQYF
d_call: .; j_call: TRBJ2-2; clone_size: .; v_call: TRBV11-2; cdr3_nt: TGTGCCAGCAGCTTCACTGACTTGGCCACCGGGGAGCTGTTTTTT; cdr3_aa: CASSFTDLATGELFF
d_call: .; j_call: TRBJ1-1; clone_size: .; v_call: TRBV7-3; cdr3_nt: TGTGCCAGCAGCGGGGGACAGAACACTGAAGCTTTCTTT; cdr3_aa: CASSGGQNTEAFF
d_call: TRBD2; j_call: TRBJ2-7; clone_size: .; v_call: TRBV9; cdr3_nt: TGTGCCAGCAGCCGCGCCGGACTAGCGGGAGGTGGGGAGCAGTACTTC; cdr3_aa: CASSRAGLAGGGEQYF
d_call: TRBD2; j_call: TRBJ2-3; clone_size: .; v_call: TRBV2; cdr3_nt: TGTGCCAGCAGGGCGGGCTCGCTAGCGGGGGGGCGTGGCACAGATACGCAGTATTTT; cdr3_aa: CASRAGSLAGGRGTDTQYF
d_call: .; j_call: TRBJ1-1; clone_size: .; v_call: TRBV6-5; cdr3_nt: TGTGCCAGCAGTTACTTAAACAGGGTCGGCACTGAAGCTTTCTTT; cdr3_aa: CASSYLNRVGTEAFF
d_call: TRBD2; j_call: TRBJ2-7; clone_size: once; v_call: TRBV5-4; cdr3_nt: TGTGCCAGCAGCTTAGGGACTAGCTCTGGTGAGCAGTACTTC; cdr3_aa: CASSLGTSSGEQYF
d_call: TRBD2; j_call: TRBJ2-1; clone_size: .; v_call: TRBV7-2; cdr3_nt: TGTGCCAGCAGTCGGGAGGGGGGGGTCAGCACAACGGATGAGCAGTTCTTC; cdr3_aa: CASSREGGVSTTDEQFF
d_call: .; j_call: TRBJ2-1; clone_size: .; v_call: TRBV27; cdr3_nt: TGTGCCAGCAGTGTTGACAGCAGCTCCTACAATGAGCAGTTCTTC; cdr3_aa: CASSVDSSSYNEQFF